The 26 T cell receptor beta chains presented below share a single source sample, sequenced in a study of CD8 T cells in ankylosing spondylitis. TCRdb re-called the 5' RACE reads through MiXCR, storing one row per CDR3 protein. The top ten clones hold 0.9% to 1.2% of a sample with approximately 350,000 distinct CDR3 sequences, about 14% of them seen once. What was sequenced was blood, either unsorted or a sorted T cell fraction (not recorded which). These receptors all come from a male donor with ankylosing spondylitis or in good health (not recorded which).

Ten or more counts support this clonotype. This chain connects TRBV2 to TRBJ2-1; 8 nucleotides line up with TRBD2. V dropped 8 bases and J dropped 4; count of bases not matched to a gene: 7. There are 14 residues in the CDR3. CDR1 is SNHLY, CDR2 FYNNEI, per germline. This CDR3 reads CASGRLAGYNEQFF. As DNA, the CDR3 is TGTGCCAGCGGGAGGCTAGCGGGTTACAATGAGCAGTTCTTC.

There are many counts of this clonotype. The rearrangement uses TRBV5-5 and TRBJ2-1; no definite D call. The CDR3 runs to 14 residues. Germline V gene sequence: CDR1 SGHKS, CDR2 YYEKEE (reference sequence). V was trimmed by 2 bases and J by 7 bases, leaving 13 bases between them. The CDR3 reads CASSLGKGTNEQFF. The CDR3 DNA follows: TGTGCCAGCAGCTTAGGTAAAGGAACAAATGAGCAGTTCTTC.

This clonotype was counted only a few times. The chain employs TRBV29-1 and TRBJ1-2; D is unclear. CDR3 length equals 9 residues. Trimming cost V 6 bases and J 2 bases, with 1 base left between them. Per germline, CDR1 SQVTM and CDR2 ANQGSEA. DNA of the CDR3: TGCAGCGTGAACTATGGCTACACCTTC. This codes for CSVNYGYTF.

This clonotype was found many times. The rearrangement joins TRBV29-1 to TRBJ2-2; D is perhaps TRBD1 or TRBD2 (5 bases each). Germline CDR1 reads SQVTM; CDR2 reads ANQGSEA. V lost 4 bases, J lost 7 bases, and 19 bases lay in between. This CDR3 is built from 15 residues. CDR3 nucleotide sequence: TGCAGCGTTGGGGACGCATTGGGGGTCGGCGGGGAGCTGTTTTTT. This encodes CSVGDALGVGGELFF.

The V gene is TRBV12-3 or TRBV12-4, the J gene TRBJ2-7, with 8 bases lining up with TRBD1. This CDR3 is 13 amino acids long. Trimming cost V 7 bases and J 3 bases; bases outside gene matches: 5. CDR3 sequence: CASTPDRGYEQYF. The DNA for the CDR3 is TGTGCCAGCACCCCCGACAGGGGCTACGAGCAGTACTTC.

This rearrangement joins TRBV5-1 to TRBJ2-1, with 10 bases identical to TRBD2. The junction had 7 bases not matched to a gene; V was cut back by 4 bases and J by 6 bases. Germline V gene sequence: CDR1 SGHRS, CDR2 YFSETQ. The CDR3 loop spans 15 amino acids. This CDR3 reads CASSPTSGTSNEQFF. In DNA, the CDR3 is TGCGCCAGCAGCCCAACTAGCGGGACCTCCAATGAGCAGTTCTTC.

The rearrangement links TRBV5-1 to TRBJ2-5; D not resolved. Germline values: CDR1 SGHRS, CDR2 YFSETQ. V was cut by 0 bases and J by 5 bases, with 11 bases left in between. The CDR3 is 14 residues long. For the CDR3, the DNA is TGCGCCAGCAGCTTGGATGACTTGACGGAGACCCAGTACTTC. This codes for CASSLDDLTETQYF.

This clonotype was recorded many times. The CDR3 DNA sequence: TGTGCCATCAGTCCGGGACAGGGAAACACTGAAGCTTTCTTT. Translation: CAISPGQGNTEAFF. The chain is built from TRBV10-3 and TRBJ1-1; 9 bases match TRBD1. Trimming cost V 5 bases and J 2 bases; bases outside gene matches: 3. The length of the CDR3 is 14 residues. Germline V CDR1 and CDR2: ENHRY, SYGVKD.

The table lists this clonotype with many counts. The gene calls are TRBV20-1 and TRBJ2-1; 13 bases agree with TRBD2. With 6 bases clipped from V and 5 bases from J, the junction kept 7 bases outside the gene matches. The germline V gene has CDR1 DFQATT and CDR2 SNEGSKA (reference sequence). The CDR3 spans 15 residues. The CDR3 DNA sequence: TGCAGTGCCACGGTCGGGACTAGCGGGAACAATGAGCAGTTCTTC. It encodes CSATVGTSGNNEQFF.

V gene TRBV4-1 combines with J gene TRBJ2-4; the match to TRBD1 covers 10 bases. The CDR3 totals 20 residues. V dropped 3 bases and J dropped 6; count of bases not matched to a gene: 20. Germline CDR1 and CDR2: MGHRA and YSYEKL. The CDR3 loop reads CASSQVGFSGTGARRNIQYF. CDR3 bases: TGCGCCAGCAGCCAGGTGGGGTTCTCCGGGACAGGGGCCAGAAGAAACATTCAGTACTTC.

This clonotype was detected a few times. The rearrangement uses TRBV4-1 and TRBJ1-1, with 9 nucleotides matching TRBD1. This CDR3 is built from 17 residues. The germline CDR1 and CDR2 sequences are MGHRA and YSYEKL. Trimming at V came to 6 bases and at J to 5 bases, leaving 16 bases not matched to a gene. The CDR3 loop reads CASREPGTGRQRTEAFF. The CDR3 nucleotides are TGCGCCAGCAGGGAACCCGGGACAGGGCGGCAGAGGACTGAAGCTTTCTTT.

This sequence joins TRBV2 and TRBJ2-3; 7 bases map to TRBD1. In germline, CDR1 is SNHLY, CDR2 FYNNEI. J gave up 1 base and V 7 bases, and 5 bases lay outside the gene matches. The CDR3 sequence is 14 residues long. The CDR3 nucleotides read TGTGCCAGCAAAGGGGGCGGAGGCACAGATACGCAGTATTTT. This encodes CASKGGGGTDTQYF.

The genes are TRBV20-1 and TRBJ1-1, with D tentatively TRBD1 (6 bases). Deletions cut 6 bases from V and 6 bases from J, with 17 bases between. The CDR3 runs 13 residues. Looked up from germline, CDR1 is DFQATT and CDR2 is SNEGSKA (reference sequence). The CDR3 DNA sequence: TGCAGTGCCCAATTGGGGGCGCGGGCTGAAGCTTTCTTT. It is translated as CSAQLGARAEAFF.

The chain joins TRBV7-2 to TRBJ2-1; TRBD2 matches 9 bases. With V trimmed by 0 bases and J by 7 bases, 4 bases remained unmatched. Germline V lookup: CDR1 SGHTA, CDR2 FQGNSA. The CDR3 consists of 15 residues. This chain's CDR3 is CASSLAASGINEQFF. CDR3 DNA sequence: TGTGCCAGCAGCTTAGCGGCTAGCGGGATAAATGAGCAGTTCTTC.

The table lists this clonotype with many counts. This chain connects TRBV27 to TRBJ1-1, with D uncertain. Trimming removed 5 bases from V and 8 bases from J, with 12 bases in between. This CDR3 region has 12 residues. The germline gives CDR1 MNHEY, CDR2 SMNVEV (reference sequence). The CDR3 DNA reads TGTGCCAGCAGTGGGGAGGGCGGCGAAGCTTTCTTT. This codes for CASSGEGGEAFF.

CDR3 region: CASSKDRINEQYF. Here the CDR3 DNA reads TGTGCCAGCAGCAAGGACAGGATCAACGAGCAGTACTTC. The chain employs TRBV2 and TRBJ2-7, with TRBD1 identical over 7 bases. This CDR3 has 13 residues. J was trimmed by 5 bases and V by 6 bases; bases with no gene match: 7. Germline V CDR1 and CDR2: SNHLY, FYNNEI.

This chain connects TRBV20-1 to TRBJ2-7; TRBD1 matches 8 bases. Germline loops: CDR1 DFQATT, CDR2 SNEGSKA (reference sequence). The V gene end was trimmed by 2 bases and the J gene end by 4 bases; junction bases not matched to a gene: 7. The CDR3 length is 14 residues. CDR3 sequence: CSARSWDRQYEQYF. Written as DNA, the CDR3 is TGCAGTGCTAGATCCTGGGACAGGCAATACGAGCAGTACTTC.

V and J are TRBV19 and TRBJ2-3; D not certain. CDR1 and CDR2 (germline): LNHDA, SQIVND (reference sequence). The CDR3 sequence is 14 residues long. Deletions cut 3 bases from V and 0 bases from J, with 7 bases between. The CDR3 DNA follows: TGTGCCAGTAGTATGGGTGGAAGCACAGATACGCAGTATTTT. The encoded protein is CASSMGGSTDTQYF.

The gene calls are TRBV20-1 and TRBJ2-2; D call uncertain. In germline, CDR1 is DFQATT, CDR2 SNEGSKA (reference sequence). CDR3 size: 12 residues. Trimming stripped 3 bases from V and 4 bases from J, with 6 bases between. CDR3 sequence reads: CSASWATGELFF. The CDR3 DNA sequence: TGCAGTGCTAGCTGGGCCACCGGGGAGCTGTTTTTT.

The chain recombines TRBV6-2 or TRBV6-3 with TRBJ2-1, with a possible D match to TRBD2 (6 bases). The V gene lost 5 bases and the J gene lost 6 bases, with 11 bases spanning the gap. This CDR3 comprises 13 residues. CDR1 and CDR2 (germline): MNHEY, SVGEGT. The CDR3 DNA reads TGTGCCAGCAGTGTCCGGGGGTTCAATGAGCAGTTCTTC. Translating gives CASSVRGFNEQFF.

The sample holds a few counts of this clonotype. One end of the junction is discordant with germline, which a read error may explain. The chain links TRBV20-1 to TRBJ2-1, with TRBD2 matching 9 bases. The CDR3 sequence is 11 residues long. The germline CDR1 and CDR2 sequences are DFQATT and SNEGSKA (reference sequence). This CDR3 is CSAASGTEPFF. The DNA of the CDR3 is TGCAGTGCTGCTAGCGGGACGGAGCCGTTCTTC.

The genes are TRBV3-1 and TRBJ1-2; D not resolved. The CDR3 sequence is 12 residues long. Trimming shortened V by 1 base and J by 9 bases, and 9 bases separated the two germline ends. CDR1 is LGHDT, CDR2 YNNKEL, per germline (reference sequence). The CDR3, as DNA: TGTGCCAGCAGCCAAGTGGGCCAGCGCTACACCTTC. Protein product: CASSQVGQRYTF.

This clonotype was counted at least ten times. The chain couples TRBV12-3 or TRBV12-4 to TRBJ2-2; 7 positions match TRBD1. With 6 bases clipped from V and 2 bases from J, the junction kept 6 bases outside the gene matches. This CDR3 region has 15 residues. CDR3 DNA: TGTGCCAGCAGGTCCGGGACAGCCAACACCGGGGAGCTGTTTTTT. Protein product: CASRSGTANTGELFF.

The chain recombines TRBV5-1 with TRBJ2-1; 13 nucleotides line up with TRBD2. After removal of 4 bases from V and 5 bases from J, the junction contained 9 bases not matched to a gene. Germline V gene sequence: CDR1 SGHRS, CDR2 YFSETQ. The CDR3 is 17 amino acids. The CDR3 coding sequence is TGCGCCAGCAGCCCCTATTGGACTAGCGGGAGAAACAATGAGCAGTTCTTC. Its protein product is CASSPYWTSGRNNEQFF.

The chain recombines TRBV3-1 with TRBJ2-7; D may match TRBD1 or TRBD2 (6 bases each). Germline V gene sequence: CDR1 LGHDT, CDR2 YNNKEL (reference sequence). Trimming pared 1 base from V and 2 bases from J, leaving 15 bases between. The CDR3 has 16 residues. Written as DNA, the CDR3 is TGTGCCAGCAGCCAAGTATGGCAGGGGAGGCCCTACGAGCAGTACTTC. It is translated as CASSQVWQGRPYEQYF.

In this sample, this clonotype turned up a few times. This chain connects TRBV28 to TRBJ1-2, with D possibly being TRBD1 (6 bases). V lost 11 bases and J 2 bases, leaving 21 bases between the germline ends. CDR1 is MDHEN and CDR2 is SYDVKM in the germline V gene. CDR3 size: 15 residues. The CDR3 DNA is TGTGCCTGTCTCGGGGACACCGCACGGAACTATGGCTACACCTTC. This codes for CACLGDTARNYGYTF.